This T cell receptor (beta chain) was documented in a study of neurological immune-mediated disorders (dated by TCRdb to about 2019). As for the study more broadly: Of the approximately 34 multiple sclerosis patients, 31 had relapsing-remitting MS and 3 had secondary progressive MS. The study compared peripheral blood TCR-beta repertoires of HTLV-I-associated myelopathy (HAM/TSP) patients, multiple sclerosis patients and healthy controls using UMI-based sequencing. The roughly 99 TCR-beta libraries covered PBMC samples along with longitudinal samples, technical triplicates, and paired sorted CD4+ and CD8+ T-cell subsets. The cohort comprised about 68 subjects: 15 or so HAM/TSP patients, around 35 multiple sclerosis patients and approximately 20 healthy controls.

Paper-wide results and their limitations: The MS cluster was not associated with any clinical or MRI features, and the authors stated that larger cohorts are needed. Repertoires from 18 of 34 MS patients were grouped by phylogenetic analysis into a cluster of related CDR3 sequences, suggesting a possible repertoire-level signature. No identical CDR3 amino acid sequences were shared among expanded clones across subjects, suggesting private TCR-beta repertoires in all groups. TCR clonal expansion was highest in HAM/TSP patients and lowest in MS patients, with MS patients falling below even healthy controls.

This clonotype occurred many times. Its antigen remains unidentified. No much larger clone is present one base from it, and per-base qualities are unavailable. Libraries from unsorted PBMCs were made from 2 million PBMCs kept in RNAlater at -80 degrees C until RNA extraction. The multiple sclerosis patients were enrolled in a US clinical protocol that evaluated disease progression with magnetic resonance imaging. Peripheral blood was subjected to Ficoll-Hypaque density gradient centrifugation to isolate PBMCs, which were then cryopreserved in liquid nitrogen. V and J are truncated by 3 bases and 8 bases respectively, leaving an intervening sequence of 7 bases. From its cysteine to its phenylalanine, the CDR3 spans 11 amino acids. Of all the DNA, just the CDR3 is kept, 33 bases in frame from base 1. cDNA synthesis used template-switch 5'RACE with a primer carrying a 10-nucleotide random unique molecular identifier tagging each TCR transcript. Every sequencing run covered 15-18 subjects and yielded more than 170 million TCR-beta sequences. The RNeasy kit was used for extraction of total RNA. TCR-beta VDJ regions were amplified with primers for the TCR constant region and the 5'RACE anchor, using the KAPA Real-time Library Amplification kit. A first PCR added sample indexes and Illumina adaptors, and a second PCR then raised library yield. After Ampure bead purification, the roughly 650 bp TCR product was size-selected on a 2% E-gel SizeSelection system. Before pooling, library quality was checked on a Bioanalyzer, concentration was measured with Qubit, and libraries were quantified with the Kapa Library Quantification kit. Libraries were sequenced paired-end 2 x 150 bp on an Illumina HiSeq 2500. To increase sequence diversity, 25-30% phiX was spiked into each library pool. The authors' analysis ran thus. Quality-filtered reads were processed with the UMI-based MiGEC pipeline, which removed over 85% of raw TCR sequences during error correction. VDJ genes were aligned to IMGT germline references, and clonotypes were defined by unique CDR3 amino acid sequence plus V-J genes. VDJtools evaluated clonal expansion, Shannon diversity and CDR3 relatedness (CalcPairwiseDistances, ClusterSamples); CLCbio workbench built phylogenetic trees. A clone was classed as expanded if it had 8 or more unique UMIs, a cutoff based on coefficient-of-variation modelling across technical triplicates. TCRdb reran the public reads through fastp at Q25 and MiXCR, keeping productive beta chains. Each CDR3 protein appears once, grouped with its most common genes and DNA. TCRdb assigned the V and J calls; the authors' analysis was not used. The sample table records roughly 74,000 distinct CDR3 sequences; around 5.2% of these occur just once. 7.4% of the sample lies in the top ten.

Sequenced material: PBMCs. The TCR comes from a man between 18 and 29 years old with multiple sclerosis. This chain is built from TRBV12-3 or TRBV12-4 and TRBJ1-2, with the identity of the D gene unclear. The CDR3 region: CASSFLGGYTF. In nucleotides, the sequence is TGTGCCAGCAGTTTTTTGGGGGGCTACACCTTC.